The clone carrying this TCR beta chain was picked up many times. What it recognizes is unknown. This entry comes from a study of T cell repertoires in cytomegalovirus infection. Across the whole study: Indications of both CMV infection and matching HLA type were provided by public TCR beta signatures.

TCRdb reprocessed the reads with MiXCR, giving one entry per CDR3 protein. The sample holds a few hundred thousand distinct CDR3 sequences; approximately 15% are singletons and the top ten take around half. General observations from the study: Summed frequency of public TCR beta families distinguished CMV carriers with the relevant HLA. HLA-C-restricted CMV-specific TCR beta clonotypes were dominant in the ex vivo response.

V was clipped by 3 bases and J by 4 bases, with 9 bases between them. This CDR3 has 13 amino acids. Material for sequencing was CD8+ T cells from PBMCs. The TCR sequence derives from a human donor in good health (CMV status not recorded). Some clones in this sample may be carry-over from other donors' samples. This rearrangement joins TRBV12-3 or TRBV12-4 to TRBJ1-2, with no clear D. In DNA, the CDR3 is TGTGCCAGCAGTTTGTGGCAGCTCTATGGCTACACCTTC. Protein sequence: CASSLWQLYGYTF.